This TCR beta chain comes out of a study of blood T cell repertoires in COVID-19 (dated by TCRdb to the early 2020s). With respect to the entire study: Samples from collaborators originated in the United States, Italy and Spain and spanned both the acute and convalescent phases of COVID-19. The prospective study material was composed of cDNA or gDNA derived from T cells, B-cell-depleted T cells, or PBMCs. The dataset comprised deeply sampled blood TCRbeta repertoires from subjects exposed to, actively infected with, or recovered from COVID-19. The repertoires were released in a freely available public database meant as a resource for research on the immune response to SARS-CoV-2. Samples were obtained from the ongoing ImmuneRACE study (first 160 participants) and from roughly 1,300 subjects provided by 6 global collaborators. The sample metadata nearly always contained a de-identified subject ID, COVID-19 status, age in years and sex. Where HLA class I and class II types were available, the types were taken from metadata supplied by the sample provider, not from assay-based typing. Broad study findings and their caveats: The amount of clinical and demographic metadata varied by source and participant and was provided uncurated.

Compared with germline, V lacks 2 bases and J lacks 9 bases; bases without a gene match: 9. CDR3 length: 16 amino acids, cysteine to phenylalanine. The read is trimmed to its CDR3 DNA, 48 bases read in frame from base 1. CDR1 is given as MNHEY and CDR2 as SVGAGI, both from the germline V gene. Whole blood was collected in K2EDTA tubes by collaborating institutions according to the institutions' own protocols. Collaborator samples were shipped for TCRbeta analysis as frozen whole blood, isolated PBMCs, or DNA extracted from either sample type. Details on this clone: The clone's antigen remains unknown. No much larger clone exists at a distance of one base, and base qualities are not known.

TCRbeta CDR3 regions were amplified from genomic DNA by means of the immunoSEQ Assay, a bias-controlled multiplex PCR. Processing in the source paper ran as follows. Nucleated cell counts per sample were estimated from amplification of reference gene primers within the assay. Sequence reads were collapsed and filtered to measure the absolute abundance of every unique TCRbeta CDR3 rearrangement. For each sample, productive Simpson clonality was calculated as the square root of Simpson's diversity index across productive rearrangements. In TCRdb, the immuneACCESS table is reduced to in-frame sequences with V and J assigned. These tables do not hold every clone; where another copy was compared, an unresolved V gene accounts for under half, and the others remain unexplained. The D gene and trimming were derived from the DNA, and the V and J assignments and clone size from that table. The sample table shows around 190,000 clones, and 84% are seen once. Less than 15% of the sample is in the top ten clones.

The TCR originated in a human donor in a cohort sampled during active COVID-19. The sample taken for sequencing was peripheral blood. In this chain, TRBV6-5 is recombined with TRBJ1-6; TRBD1 matches 8 bases in the middle. The CDR3 sequence is CASSYRPTGGGSPLHF. DNA sequence: TGTGCCAGCAGTTACCGCCCAACAGGGGGAGGTTCACCCCTCCACTTT.